The 12 T cell receptor beta chains below come from one sample, sequenced in a study of T-cell reconstitution after alpha-beta-depleted transplantation in children. Preparing the TCRbeta library involved the use of unique molecular identifiers. TCRdb re-derived calls from the PCR reads in MiXCR, one entry per CDR3 protein. The table has roughly 200,000 distinct CDR3 sequences, around 9.5% seen once. Sequenced material: PBMCs from the stem cell graft donor, taken from the stem cell graft. Receptor source: a human donor who donated a stem cell graft to a child with acute lymphoblastic leukemia.

This clonotype was found a few times. V gene TRBV19 combines with J gene TRBJ2-4, with 7 nucleotides matching TRBD2. The CDR3 has 14 amino acids. V dropped 8 bases and J dropped 1; count of bases not matched to a gene: 5. Germline V lookup: CDR1 LNHDA, CDR2 SQIVND (reference sequence). The CDR3 sequence: CASDAGGAKNIQYF. CDR3 DNA: TGTGCCAGTGATGCCGGGGGGGCCAAAAACATTCAGTACTTC.

This clonotype was counted ten times or more. V gene TRBV11-2 combines with J gene TRBJ2-4; 11 nucleotides line up with TRBD2. CDR1 and CDR2 (germline): SGHAT, FQNNGV. This CDR3 region has 14 residues. The ends lost 3 bases at V and 8 bases at J; junction bases unmatched: 3. CDR3 residues: CASSFSGGADIQYF. The CDR3 DNA sequence: TGTGCCAGCAGCTTTAGCGGGGGGGCCGACATTCAGTACTTC.

The chain is built from TRBV5-8 and TRBJ1-5; TRBD1 is a possible D gene (5 bases). In germline, CDR1 is SGHTS, CDR2 YDEGEE. V lost 1 base to trimming and J lost 6 bases, with 14 bases between them. This CDR3 has 15 residues. In DNA, the CDR3 is TGTGCCAGCAGCTTGAGGGGACCTATGGCTCAGCCCCAGCATTTT. Amino acid sequence: CASSLRGPMAQPQHF.

This clonotype has more than one count but fewer than ten. The chain employs TRBV20-1 and TRBJ1-1; D call uncertain. The ends were cut back, 0 bases at V and 11 bases at J, with 10 bases in the middle. CDR1 is DFQATT, CDR2 SNEGSKA, per germline (reference sequence). This CDR3 contains 11 residues. The DNA for the CDR3 is TGCAGTGCTAGAGACGCACCCCGGGCTTTCTTT. Its translation is CSARDAPRAFF.

There are many counts of this clonotype. The chain recombines TRBV12-3 or TRBV12-4 with TRBJ1-1; TRBD1 might be the D (5 bases). Trimming removed 1 base at V and 2 bases at J, with 8 bases between. This CDR3 spans 14 amino acids. In nucleotides, the CDR3 is TGTGCCAGCAGTTTAGTGACAGCTAACACTGAAGCTTTCTTT. Translation: CASSLVTANTEAFF.

The gene calls are TRBV20-1 and TRBJ2-7; maybe TRBD2 (6 bases). Trimming pared 3 bases from V and 6 bases from J, leaving 12 bases between. The CDR3 runs to 12 residues. CDR1 DFQATT and CDR2 SNEGSKA come from the germline V gene (reference sequence). CDR3 in amino acids: CSARREVSEQYF. The CDR3 DNA reads as TGCAGTGCTAGGAGGGAGGTCTCCGAGCAGTACTTC.

This clonotype was seen ten or more times. The chain's CDR3 is CASSVDRAYEQYF. In DNA form, the CDR3 reads TGCGCCAGCAGTGTGGACAGGGCATACGAGCAGTACTTC. The J gene is TRBJ2-7, the V gene TRBV10-2, with 8 bases identical to TRBD1. This CDR3 has 13 amino acids. V dropped 4 bases and J dropped 4; count of bases not matched to a gene: 3. Germline lookup yields CDR1 WSHSY and CDR2 SAAADI.

This clonotype was seen at least ten times. The chain has TRBV29-1 and TRBJ1-1, with D perhaps matching TRBD1 (5 bases). CDR1 is SQVTM and CDR2 is ANQGSEA in the germline V gene. CDR3 length: 11 amino acids. The V end lost 7 bases, the J end lost 4 bases, and 10 bases lay between the germline ends. As DNA, the CDR3 is TGCAGCGCCAGGGAGCGCACTGAAGCTTTCTTT. Translating it yields CSARERTEAFF.

This clonotype was counted a few times. This chain uses TRBV6-2 or TRBV6-3 with TRBJ1-1; D unresolved. Trimming removed 2 bases from V and 1 base from J, with 14 bases in between. Germline CDR1 MNHEY, CDR2 SVGEGT. The CDR3 runs 16 residues. CDR3 protein: CASSYNPWAGNTEAFF. The CDR3, as DNA: TGTGCCAGCAGTTACAACCCTTGGGCGGGGAACACTGAAGCTTTCTTT.

This clonotype was counted a few times. The chain uses TRBV4-1 and TRBJ1-1; unclear D gene. Trimming removed 0 bases at V and 3 bases at J, with 11 bases between. This CDR3 comprises 15 residues. Germline V gene lookup returns CDR1 MGHRA and CDR2 YSYEKL. The CDR3 DNA follows: TGCGCCAGCAGCCAAGATCTGGACCGGTACACTGAAGCTTTCTTT. Its translation: CASSQDLDRYTEAFF.

Many counts were recorded for this clonotype. The chain uses TRBV27 and TRBJ2-2; tentative D call: TRBD1 (6 bases). Germline lookup yields CDR1 MNHEY and CDR2 SMNVEV (reference sequence). The CDR3 runs to 15 residues. The germline V and J ends were trimmed by 6 bases and 2 bases, with 13 bases remaining between them. CDR3 sequence (DNA): TGTGCCAGCAGCTCCGACAGGAGAAACACCGGGGAGCTGTTTTTT. Protein: CASSSDRRNTGELFF.

This clonotype was counted a few times. V usage is TRBV14 and J usage is TRBJ1-4, with D possibly TRBD1 on 6 matching bases. The V and J ends lost 0 bases and 8 bases respectively, with 19 bases between them. CDR3 length: 17 residues. From germline, CDR1 is SGHDN and CDR2 FVKESK. The CDR3 DNA reads as TGTGCCAGCAGCCAAGATTTAGCGGGGGCGGCCCACGAAAAACTGTTTTTT. Translation gives CASSQDLAGAAHEKLFF.